This T cell receptor (beta chain) is drawn from a study of T cell repertoires in cytomegalovirus infection. TCRdb ran MiXCR on the reads and lists one entry per CDR3 protein. The repertoire has approximately 89,000 distinct CDR3 sequences, 20% to 30% of them found once; the top ten carry roughly 50%. As for this clonotype: The target antigen is unknown.

Sequencing used CD8+ T cells from cultured PBMCs, obtained from culture after CMV antigen stimulation. The origin of this receptor is a human donor in good health (CMV status not recorded). Some clones in this sample may be carry-over from other donors' samples.

Here the CDR3 reads CASSPNRRNTEAFF. CDR3 coding DNA: TGTGCCAGCAGTCCCAATAGGCGTAACACTGAAGCTTTCTTT. This chain uses TRBV27 with TRBJ1-1; D gene ambiguous. The V end was cut by 5 bases, the J end by 2 bases, with 12 bases between. The CDR3 contains 14 residues. Per the germline V gene, CDR1 is MNHEY and CDR2 is SMNVEV (reference sequence).